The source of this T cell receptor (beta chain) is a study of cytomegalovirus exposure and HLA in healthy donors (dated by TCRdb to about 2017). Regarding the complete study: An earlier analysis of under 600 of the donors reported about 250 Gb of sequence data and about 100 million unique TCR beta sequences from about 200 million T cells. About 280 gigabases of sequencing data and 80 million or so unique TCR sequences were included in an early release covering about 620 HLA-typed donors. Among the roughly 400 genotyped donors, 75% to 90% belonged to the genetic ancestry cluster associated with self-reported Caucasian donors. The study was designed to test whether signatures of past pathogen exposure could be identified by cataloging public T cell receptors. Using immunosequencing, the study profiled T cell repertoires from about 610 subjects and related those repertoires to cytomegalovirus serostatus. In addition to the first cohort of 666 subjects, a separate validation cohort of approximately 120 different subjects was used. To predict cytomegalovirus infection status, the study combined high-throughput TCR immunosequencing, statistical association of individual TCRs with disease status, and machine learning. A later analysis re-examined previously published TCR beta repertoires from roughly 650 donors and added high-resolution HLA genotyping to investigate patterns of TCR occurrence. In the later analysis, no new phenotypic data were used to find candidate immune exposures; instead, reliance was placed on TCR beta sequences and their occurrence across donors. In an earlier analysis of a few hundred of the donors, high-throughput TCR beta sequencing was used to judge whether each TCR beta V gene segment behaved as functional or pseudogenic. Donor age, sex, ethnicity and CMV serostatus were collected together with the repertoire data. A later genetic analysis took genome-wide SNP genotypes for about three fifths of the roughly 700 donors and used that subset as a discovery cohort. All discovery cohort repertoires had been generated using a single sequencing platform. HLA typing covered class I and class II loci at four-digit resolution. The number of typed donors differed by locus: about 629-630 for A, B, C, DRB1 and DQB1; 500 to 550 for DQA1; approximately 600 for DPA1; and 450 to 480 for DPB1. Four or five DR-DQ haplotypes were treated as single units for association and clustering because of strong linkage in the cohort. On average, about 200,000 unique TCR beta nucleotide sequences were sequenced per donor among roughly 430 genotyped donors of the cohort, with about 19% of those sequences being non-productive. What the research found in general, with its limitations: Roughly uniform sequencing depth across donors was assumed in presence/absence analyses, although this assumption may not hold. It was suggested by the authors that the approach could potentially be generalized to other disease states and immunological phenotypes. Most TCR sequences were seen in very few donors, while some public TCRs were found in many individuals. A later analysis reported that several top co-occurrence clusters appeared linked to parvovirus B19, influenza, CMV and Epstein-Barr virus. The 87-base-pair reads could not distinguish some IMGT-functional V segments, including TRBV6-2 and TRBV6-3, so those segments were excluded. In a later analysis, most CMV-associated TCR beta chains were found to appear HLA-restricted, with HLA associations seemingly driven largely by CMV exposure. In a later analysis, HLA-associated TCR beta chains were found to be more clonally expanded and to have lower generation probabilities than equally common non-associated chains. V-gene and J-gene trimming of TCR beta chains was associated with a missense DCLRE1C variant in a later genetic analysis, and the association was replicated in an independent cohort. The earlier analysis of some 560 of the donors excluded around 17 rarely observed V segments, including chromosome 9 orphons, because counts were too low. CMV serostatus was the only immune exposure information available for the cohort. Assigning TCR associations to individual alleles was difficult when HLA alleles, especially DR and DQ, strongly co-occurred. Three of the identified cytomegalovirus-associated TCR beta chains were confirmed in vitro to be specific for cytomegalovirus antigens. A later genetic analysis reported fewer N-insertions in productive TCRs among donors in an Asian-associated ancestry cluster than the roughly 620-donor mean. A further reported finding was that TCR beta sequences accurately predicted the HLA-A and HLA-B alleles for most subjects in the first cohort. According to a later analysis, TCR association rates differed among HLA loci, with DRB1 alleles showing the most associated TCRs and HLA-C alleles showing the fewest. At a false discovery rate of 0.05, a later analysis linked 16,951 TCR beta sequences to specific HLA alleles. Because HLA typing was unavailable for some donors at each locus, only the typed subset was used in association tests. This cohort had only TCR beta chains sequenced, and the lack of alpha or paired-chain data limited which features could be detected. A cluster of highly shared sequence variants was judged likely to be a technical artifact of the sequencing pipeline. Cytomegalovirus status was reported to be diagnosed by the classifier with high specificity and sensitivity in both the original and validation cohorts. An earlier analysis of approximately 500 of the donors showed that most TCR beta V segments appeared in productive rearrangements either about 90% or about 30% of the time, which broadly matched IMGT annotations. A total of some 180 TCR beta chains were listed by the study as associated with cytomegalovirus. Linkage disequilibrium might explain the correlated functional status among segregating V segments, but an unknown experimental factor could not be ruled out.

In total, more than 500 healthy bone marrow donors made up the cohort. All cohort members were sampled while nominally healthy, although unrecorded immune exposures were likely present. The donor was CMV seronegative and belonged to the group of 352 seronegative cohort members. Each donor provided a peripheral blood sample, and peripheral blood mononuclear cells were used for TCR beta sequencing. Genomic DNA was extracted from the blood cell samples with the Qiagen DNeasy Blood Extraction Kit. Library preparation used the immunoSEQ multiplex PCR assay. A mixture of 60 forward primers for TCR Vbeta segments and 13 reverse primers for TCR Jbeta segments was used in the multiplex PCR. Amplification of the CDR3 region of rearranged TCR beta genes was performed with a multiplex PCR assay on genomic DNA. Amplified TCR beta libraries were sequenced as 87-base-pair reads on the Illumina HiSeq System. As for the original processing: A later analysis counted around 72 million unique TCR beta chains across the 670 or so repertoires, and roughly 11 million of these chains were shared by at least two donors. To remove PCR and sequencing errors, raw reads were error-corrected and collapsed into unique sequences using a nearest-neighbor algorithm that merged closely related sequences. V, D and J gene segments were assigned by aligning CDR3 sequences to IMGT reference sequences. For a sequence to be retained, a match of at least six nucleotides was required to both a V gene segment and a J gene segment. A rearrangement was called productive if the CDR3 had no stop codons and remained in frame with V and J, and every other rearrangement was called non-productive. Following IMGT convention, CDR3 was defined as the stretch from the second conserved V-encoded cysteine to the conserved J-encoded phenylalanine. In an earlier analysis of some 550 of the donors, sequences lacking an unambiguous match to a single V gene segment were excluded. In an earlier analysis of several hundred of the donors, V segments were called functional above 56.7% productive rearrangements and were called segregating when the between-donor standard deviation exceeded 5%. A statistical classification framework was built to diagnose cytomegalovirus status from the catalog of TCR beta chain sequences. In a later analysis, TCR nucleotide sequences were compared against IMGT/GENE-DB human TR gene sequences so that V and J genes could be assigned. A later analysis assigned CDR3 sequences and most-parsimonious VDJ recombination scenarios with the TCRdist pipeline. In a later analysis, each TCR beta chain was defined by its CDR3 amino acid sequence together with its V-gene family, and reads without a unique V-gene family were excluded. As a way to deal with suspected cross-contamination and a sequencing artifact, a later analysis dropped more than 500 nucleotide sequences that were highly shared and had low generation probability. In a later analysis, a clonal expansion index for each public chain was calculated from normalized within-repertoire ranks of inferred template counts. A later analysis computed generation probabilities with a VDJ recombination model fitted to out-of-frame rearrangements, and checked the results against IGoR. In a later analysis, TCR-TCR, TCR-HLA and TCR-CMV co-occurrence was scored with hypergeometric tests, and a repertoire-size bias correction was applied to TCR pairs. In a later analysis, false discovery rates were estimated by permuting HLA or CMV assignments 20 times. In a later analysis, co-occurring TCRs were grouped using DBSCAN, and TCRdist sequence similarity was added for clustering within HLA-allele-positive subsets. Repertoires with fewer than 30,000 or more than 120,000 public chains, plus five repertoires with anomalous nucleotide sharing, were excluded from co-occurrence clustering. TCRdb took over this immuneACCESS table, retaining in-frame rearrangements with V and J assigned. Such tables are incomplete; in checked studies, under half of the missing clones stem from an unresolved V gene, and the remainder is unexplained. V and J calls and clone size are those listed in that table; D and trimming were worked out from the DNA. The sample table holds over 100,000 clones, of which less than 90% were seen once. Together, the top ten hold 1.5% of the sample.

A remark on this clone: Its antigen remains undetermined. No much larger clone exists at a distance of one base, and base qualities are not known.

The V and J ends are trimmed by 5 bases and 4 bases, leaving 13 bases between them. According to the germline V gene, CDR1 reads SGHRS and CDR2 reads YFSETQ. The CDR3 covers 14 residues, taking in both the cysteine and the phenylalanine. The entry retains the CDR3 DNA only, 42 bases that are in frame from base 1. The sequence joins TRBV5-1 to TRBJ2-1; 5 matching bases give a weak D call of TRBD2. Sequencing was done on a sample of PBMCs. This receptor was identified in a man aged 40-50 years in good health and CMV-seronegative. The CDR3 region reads CASSSGESYNEQFF. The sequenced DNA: TGCGCCAGCAGTTCTGGGGAGAGTTACAATGAGCAGTTCTTC.